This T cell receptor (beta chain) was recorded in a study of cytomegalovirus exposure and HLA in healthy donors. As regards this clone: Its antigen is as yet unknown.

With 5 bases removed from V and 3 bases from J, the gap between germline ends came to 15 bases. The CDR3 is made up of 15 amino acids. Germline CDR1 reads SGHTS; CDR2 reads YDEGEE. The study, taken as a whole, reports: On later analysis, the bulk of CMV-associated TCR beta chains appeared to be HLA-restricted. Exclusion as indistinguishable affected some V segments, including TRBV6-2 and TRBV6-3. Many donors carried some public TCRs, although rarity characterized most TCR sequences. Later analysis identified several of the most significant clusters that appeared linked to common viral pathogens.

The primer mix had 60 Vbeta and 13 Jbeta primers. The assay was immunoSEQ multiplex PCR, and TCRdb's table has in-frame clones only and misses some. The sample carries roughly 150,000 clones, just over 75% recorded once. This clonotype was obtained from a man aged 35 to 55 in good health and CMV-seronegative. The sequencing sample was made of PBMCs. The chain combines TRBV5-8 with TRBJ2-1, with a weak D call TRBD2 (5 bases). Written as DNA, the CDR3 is TGTGCCAGCAGTCCCAGAGGACTGGACTACAATGAGCAGTTCTTC. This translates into CASSPRGLDYNEQFF.